Each of the 13 T cell receptor beta chains below was sequenced from the same sample in a study of blood T cell repertoires in COVID-19. The assay was immunoSEQ multiplex PCR, and TCRdb's table has in-frame clones only and misses some. The table has around 200,000 clones, about 88% seen once; the top ten hold under 2.5%. The source material was peripheral blood. The receptors originated from a middle-aged man with active or convalescent COVID-19.

This clone was observed a handful of times. The chain recombines TRBV5-1 with TRBJ1-3, with a tentative D call TRBD1 (5 bases). The CDR3 consists of 14 residues. V was clipped by 6 bases and J by 2 bases, with 12 bases between them. Germline values: CDR1 SGHRS, CDR2 YFSETQ. CDR3 nucleotide sequence: TGCGCCAGCACCCTCGGGACTGCTGGAAACACCATATATTTT. Translation: CASTLGTAGNTIYF.

This clone was observed once. The chain links TRBV27 to TRBJ2-2, with a possible D match to TRBD2 (5 bases). The CDR3 contains 15 residues. Germline CDR1 and CDR2: MNHEY and SMNVEV (reference sequence). V was cut by 9 bases and J by 6 bases, with 20 bases left in between. The chain's CDR3 is CASKTEGLLAGELFF. The CDR3 DNA follows: TGTGCCAGTAAGACCGAGGGTTTGTTAGCCGGGGAGCTGTTTTTT.

The chain joins TRBV27 to TRBJ2-2, with D perhaps TRBD1 (6 bases). Looked up from germline, CDR1 is MNHEY and CDR2 is SMNVEV (reference sequence). There are 17 residues in the CDR3. The V gene lost 3 bases and the J gene lost 4 bases, with 18 bases spanning the gap. CDR3 residues: CASSFLALEDSTGELFF. CDR3 DNA: TGTGCCAGCAGTTTTTTAGCCCTAGAGGACAGCACCGGGGAGCTGTTTTTT.

The genes are TRBV4-2 and TRBJ2-3, with a tentative D call TRBD2 (6 bases). CDR3 length: 14 amino acids. In germline, CDR1 is LGHNA, CDR2 YNFKEQ. Trimming pared 7 bases from V and 7 bases from J, leaving 18 bases between. CDR3 region: CASTTRSGYNTQYF. The CDR3 coding sequence is TGTGCCAGCACCACCCGGAGCGGGTACAATACGCAGTATTTT.

The rearrangement links TRBV19 to TRBJ2-1; D call uncertain. The length of the CDR3 is 16 residues. In germline, CDR1 is LNHDA, CDR2 SQIVND (reference sequence). V lost 3 bases and J 7 bases, leaving 19 bases between the germline ends. The CDR3 here is CASSMGLVAGRNEQFF. CDR3 coding DNA: TGTGCCAGTAGTATGGGTCTAGTTGCTGGAAGGAATGAGCAGTTCTTC.

This clone has only one observation. This chain joins TRBV9 and TRBJ1-5; 8 positions agree with TRBD1. This CDR3 spans 14 amino acids. Germline V gene sequence: CDR1 SGDLS, CDR2 YYNGEE. Trimming removed 10 bases from V and 6 bases from J; junction bases left unmatched: 12. CDR3 sequence reads: CASSLQGAGQPQHF. The CDR3 DNA follows: TGTGCCTCCAGTCTCCAGGGGGCAGGTCAGCCCCAGCATTTT. Variable domain in full (rest from reference TRBV9 and TRBJ1-5): DSGVTQTPKHLITATGQRVTLRCSPRSGDLSVYWYQQSLDQGLQFLIQYYNGEERAKGNILERFSAQQFPDLHSELNLSSLELGDSALYFCASSLQGAGQPQHFGDGTRLSIL.

This chain links TRBV19 with TRBJ2-7, with a possible D match to TRBD1 (5 bases). CDR1 is LNHDA, CDR2 SQIVND, per germline (reference sequence). Trimming removed 5 bases from V and 1 base from J, with 21 bases in between. The CDR3 loop spans 17 amino acids. The CDR3 is CASSLGFVTVGSYEQYF. The CDR3 coding sequence is TGTGCCAGTAGTCTTGGCTTTGTGACAGTGGGGTCCTACGAGCAGTACTTC.

The chain joins TRBV19 to TRBJ2-5; TRBD2 matches 13 bases. V lost 6 bases to trimming and J lost 4 bases; unmatched junction nucleotides: 8. CDR3 length: 16 residues. CDR1 is LNHDA and CDR2 is SQIVND in the germline V gene (reference sequence). CDR3 DNA: TGTGCCAGTAGGCGGACTAGCGGGGGATATATAGAGACCCAGTACTTC. Protein sequence: CASRRTSGGYIETQYF. Full variable domain (missing parts from reference TRBV19 and TRBJ2-5): DGGITQSPKYLFRKEGQNVTLSCEQNLNHDAMYWYRQDPGQGLRLIYYSQIVNDFQKGDIAEGYSVSREKKESFPLTVTSAQKNPTAFYLCASRRTSGGYIETQYFGPGTRLLVL.

This clone came up once. DNA of the CDR3: TGTGCCAGCTCATCCTCCGGGACAGGGGGCTTCGAGCAGTACTTC. Amino acids: CASSSSGTGGFEQYF. The chain is built from TRBV28 and TRBJ2-7; 12 bases agree with TRBD1. V shed 8 bases and J 6 bases; nucleotides not matched to a gene: 11. The CDR3 loop spans 15 amino acids. Germline loops: CDR1 MDHEN, CDR2 SYDVKM.

V usage is TRBV6-5 and J usage is TRBJ1-2, with TRBD1 matching over 9 bases. The junction had 8 bases not matched to a gene; V was cut back by 5 bases and J by 7 bases. CDR3 length: 14 amino acids. Per germline, CDR1 MNHEY and CDR2 SVGAGI. The CDR3 bases are TGTGCCAGCAGTCTACAGACAGGGGGTGGTGGCTACACCTTC. Amino acids: CASSLQTGGGGYTF.

V gene TRBV2 combines with J gene TRBJ2-2; 10 nucleotides align to TRBD1. This CDR3 has 15 residues. V lost 5 bases to trimming and J lost 4 bases; unmatched junction nucleotides: 4. Germline CDR1 and CDR2: SNHLY and FYNNEI. The CDR3 bases are TGTGCCAGCAGTAGACAGGGGGCGGCCACCGGGGAGCTGTTTTTT. Translation gives CASSRQGAATGELFF.

In this sample, this clone turned up a few times. The J gene is TRBJ1-3, the V gene TRBV3-1 (or the pseudogene TRBV3-2); D is unresolved. With 1 base removed from V and 0 bases from J, the gap between germline ends came to 10 bases. Germline V lookup: CDR1 LGHDT, CDR2 YNNKEL (reference sequence). The CDR3 spans 16 residues. The CDR3 loop is CASSQGLEHSGNTIYF. The CDR3 DNA is TGTGCCAGCAGCCAAGGGCTAGAGCACTCTGGAAACACCATATATTTT.

CDR3 DNA: TGTGCCAGCAGATTCGAAGGGGGACGGACCTACGAGCAGTACTTC. Amino acids: CASRFEGGRTYEQYF. This chain joins TRBV27 and TRBJ2-7, with D possibly being TRBD1 (6 bases). The V gene's germline CDR1 is MNHEY and CDR2 SMNVEV (reference sequence). The V end was cut by 6 bases, the J end by 2 bases, with 17 bases between. This CDR3 comprises 15 residues.